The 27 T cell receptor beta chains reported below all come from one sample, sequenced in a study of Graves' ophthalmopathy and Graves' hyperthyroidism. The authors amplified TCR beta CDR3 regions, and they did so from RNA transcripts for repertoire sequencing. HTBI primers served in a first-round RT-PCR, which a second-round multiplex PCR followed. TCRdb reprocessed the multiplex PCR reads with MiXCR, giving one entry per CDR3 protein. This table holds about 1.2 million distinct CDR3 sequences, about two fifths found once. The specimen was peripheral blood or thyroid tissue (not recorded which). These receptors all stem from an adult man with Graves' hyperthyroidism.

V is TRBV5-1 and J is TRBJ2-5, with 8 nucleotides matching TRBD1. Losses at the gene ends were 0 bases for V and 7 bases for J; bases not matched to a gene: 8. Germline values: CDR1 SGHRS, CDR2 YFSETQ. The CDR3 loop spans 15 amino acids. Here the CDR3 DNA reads TGCGCCAGCAGCTTGGGCAGCAGGGGGCGCGGGACCCAGTACTTC. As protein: CASSLGSRGRGTQYF.

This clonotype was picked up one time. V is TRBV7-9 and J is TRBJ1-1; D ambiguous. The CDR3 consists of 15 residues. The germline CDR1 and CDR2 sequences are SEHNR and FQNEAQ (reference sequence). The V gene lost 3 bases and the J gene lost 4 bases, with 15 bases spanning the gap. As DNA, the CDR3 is TGTGCCAGCAGCTTGCTCAGTCCCCCTATCACTGAAGCTTTCTTT. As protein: CASSLLSPPITEAFF.

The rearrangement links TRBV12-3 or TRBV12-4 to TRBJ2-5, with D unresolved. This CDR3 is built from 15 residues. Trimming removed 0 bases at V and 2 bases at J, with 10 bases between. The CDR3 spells CASSLAGFPQETQYF. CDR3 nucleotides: TGTGCCAGCAGTTTAGCGGGGTTCCCACAAGAGACCCAGTACTTC.

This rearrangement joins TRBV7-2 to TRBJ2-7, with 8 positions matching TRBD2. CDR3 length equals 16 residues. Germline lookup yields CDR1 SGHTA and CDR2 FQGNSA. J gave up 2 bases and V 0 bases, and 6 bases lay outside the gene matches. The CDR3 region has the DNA TGTGCCAGCAGCTTAGCGCTTCGAGCGGGAGCCTACGAGCAGTACTTC. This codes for CASSLALRAGAYEQYF.

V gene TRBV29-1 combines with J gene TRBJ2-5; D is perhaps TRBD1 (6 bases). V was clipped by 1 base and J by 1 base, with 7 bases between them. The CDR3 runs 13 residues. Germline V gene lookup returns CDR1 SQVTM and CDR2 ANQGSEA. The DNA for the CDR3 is TGCAGCGTTGAAGCAGGGGTCCAAGAGACCCAGTACTTC. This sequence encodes CSVEAGVQETQYF.

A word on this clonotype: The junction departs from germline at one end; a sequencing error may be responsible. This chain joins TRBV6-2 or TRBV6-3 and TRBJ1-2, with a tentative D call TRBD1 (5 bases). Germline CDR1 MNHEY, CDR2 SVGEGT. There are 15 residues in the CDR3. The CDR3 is CASSDSGQGRYGYTF. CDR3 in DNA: TGTGCCAGCAGTGACTCCGGGCAGGGAAGATATGGCTACACCTTC.

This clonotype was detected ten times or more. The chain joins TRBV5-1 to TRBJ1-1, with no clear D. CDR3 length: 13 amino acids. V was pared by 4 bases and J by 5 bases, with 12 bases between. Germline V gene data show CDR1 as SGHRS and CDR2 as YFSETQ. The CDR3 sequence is CASSPEARTEAFF. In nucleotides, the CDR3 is TGCGCCAGCAGCCCAGAAGCTAGGACTGAAGCTTTCTTT.

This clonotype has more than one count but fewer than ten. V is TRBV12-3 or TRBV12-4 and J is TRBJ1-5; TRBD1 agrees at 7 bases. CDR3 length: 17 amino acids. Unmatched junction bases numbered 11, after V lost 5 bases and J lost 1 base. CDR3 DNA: TGTGCCAGCAGTGGAACCGGGACAGACAGGAGCAATCAGCCCCAGCATTTT. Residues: CASSGTGTDRSNQPQHF.

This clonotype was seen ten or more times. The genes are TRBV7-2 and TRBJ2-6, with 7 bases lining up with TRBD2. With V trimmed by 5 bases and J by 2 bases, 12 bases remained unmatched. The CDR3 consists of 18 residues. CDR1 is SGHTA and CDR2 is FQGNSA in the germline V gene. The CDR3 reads CASSTQGLDRTGANVLTF. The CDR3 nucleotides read TGTGCCAGCAGCACCCAAGGACTAGACCGGACTGGGGCCAACGTCCTGACTTTC.

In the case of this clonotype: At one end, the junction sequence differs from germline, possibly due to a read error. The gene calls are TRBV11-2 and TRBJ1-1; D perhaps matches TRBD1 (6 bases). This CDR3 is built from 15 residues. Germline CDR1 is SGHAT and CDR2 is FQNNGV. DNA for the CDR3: TGTACCAGCAGCTCTAGGGGGGGCGGGAACACTGAAGCTTTCTTT. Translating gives CTSSSRGGGNTEAFF.

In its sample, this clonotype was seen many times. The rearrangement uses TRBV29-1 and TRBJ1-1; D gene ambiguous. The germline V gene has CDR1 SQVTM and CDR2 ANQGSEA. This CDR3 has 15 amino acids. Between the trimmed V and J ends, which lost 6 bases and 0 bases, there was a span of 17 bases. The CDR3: CSVNKAPTLNTEAFF. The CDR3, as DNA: TGCAGCGTGAACAAGGCCCCAACCCTGAACACTGAAGCTTTCTTT. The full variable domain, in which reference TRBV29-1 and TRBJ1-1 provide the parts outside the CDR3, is SAVISQKPSRDICQRGTSLTIQCQVDSQVTMMFWYRQQPGQSLTLIATANQGSEATYESGFVIDKFPISRPNLTFSTLTVSNMSPEDSSIYLCSVNKAPTLNTEAFFGQGTRLTVV.

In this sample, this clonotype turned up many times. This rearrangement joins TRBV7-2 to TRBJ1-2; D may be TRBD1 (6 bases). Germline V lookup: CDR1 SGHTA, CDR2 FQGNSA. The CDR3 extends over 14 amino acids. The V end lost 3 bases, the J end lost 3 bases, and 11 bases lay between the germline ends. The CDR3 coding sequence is TGTGCCAGCAGCTTTAAGGGGGGGGACTATGGCTACACCTTC. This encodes CASSFKGGDYGYTF.

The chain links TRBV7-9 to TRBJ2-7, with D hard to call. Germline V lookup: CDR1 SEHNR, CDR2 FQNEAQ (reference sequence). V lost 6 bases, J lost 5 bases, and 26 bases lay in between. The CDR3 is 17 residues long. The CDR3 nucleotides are TGTGCCAGCAGTCTACACCTTAGGCAGGCAACGTTTAACGAGCAGTACTTC. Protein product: CASSLHLRQATFNEQYF. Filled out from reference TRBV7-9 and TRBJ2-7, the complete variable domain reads DTGVSQNPRHKITKRGQNVTFRCDPISEHNRLYWYRQTLGQGPEFLTYFQNEAQLEKSRLLSDRFSAERPKGSFSTLEIQRTEQGDSAMYLCASSLHLRQATFNEQYFGPGTRLTVT.

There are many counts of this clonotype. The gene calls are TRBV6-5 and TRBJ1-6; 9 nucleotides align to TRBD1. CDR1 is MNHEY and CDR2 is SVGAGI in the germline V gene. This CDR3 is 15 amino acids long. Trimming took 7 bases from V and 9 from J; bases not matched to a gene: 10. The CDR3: CASMVSRDRASPLHF. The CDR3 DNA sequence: TGTGCCAGCATGGTCAGCCGGGACAGGGCTTCACCCCTCCACTTT.

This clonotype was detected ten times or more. DNA of the CDR3: TGCAGTGCTAGCCCCGCCACATGGGAGACCCAGTACTTC. Protein: CSASPATWETQYF. The rearrangement joins TRBV20-1 to TRBJ2-5; D ambiguous. CDR1 is DFQATT and CDR2 is SNEGSKA in the germline V gene (reference sequence). The CDR3 covers 13 residues. Trimming stripped 3 bases from V and 5 bases from J, with 13 bases between.

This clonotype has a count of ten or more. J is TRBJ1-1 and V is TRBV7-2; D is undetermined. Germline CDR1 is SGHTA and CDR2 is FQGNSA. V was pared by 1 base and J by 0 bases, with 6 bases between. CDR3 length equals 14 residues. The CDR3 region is CASSLVRVNTEAFF. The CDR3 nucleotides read TGTGCCAGCAGCTTAGTGAGGGTGAACACTGAAGCTTTCTTT.

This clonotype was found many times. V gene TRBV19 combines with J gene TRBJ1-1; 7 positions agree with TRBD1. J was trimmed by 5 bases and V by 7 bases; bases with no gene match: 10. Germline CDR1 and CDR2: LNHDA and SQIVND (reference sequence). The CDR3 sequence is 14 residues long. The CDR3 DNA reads TGTGCCAGTAAAGTTAAGGGGGCGAGTACTGAAGCTTTCTTT. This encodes CASKVKGASTEAFF.

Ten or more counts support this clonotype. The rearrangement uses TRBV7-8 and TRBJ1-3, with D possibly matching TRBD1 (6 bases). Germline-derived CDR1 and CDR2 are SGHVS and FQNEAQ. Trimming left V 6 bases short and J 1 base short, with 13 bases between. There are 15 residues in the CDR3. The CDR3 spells CASRLTGRSGNTIYF. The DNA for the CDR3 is TGTGCCAGCAGATTAACAGGGCGGTCTGGAAACACCATATATTTT.

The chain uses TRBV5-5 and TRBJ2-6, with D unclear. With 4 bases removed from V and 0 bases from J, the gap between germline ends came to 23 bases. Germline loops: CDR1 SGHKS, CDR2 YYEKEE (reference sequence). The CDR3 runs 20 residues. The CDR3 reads CASSPAGPYTLSSGANVLTF. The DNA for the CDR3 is TGTGCCAGCAGCCCCGCCGGCCCCTACACACTGAGCTCTGGGGCCAACGTCCTGACTTTC.

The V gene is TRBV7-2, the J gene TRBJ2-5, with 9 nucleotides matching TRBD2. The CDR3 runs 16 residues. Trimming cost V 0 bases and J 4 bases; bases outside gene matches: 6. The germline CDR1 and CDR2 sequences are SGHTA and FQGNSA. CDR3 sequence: CASSLAVSGGLETQYF. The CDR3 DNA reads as TGTGCCAGCAGCTTAGCGGTTAGCGGGGGCTTAGAGACCCAGTACTTC. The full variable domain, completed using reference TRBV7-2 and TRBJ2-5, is GAGVSQSPSNKVTEKGKDVELRCDPISGHTALYWYRQSLGQGLEFLIYFQGNSAPDKSGLPSDRFSAERTGGSVSTLTIQRTQQEDSAVYLCASSLAVSGGLETQYFGPGTRLLVL.

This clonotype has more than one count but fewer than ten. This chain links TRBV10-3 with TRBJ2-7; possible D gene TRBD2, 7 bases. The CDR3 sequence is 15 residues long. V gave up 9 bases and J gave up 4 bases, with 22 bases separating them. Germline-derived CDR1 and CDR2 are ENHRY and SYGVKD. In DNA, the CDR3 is TGTGCCATTGGACCGGGGGCGGGAGTTCTATACGAGCAGTACTTC. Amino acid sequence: CAIGPGAGVLYEQYF.

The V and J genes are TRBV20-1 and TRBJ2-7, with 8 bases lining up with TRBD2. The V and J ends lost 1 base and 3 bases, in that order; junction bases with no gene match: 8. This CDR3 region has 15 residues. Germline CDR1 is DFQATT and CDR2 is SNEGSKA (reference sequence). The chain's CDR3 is CSARGTGLVFYEQYF. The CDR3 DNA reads TGCAGTGCTAGAGGCACGGGACTAGTTTTCTACGAGCAGTACTTC.

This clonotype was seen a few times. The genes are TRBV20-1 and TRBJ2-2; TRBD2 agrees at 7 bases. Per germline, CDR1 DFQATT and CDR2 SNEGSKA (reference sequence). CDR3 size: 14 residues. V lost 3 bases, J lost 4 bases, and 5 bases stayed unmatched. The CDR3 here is CSASAPGGTGELFF. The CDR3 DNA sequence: TGCAGTGCTAGCGCGCCGGGGGGCACCGGGGAGCTGTTTTTT.

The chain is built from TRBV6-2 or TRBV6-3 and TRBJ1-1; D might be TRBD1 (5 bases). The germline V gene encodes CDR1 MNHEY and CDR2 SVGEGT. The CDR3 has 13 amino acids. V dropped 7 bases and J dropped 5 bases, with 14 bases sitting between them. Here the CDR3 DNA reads TGTGCCAGCACCCGGGCAGGGATAACTGAAGCTTTCTTT. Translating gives CASTRAGITEAFF.

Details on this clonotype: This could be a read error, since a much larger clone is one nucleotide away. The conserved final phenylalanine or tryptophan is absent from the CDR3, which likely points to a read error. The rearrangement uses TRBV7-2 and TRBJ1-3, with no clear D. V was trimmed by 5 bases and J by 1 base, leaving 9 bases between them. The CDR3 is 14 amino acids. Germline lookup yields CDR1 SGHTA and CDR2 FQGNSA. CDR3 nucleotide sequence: TGTGCCAGCAGCCCTGGAGTATCTGGAAACACCATATATTCT. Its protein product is CASSPGVSGNTIYS.

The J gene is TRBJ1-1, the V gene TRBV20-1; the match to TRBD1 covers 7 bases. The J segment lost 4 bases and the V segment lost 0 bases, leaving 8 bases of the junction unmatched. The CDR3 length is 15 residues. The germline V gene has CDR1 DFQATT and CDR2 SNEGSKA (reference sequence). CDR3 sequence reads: CSARDPQGRLTEAFF. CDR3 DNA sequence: TGCAGTGCTAGAGACCCACAGGGGAGGCTCACTGAAGCTTTCTTT.

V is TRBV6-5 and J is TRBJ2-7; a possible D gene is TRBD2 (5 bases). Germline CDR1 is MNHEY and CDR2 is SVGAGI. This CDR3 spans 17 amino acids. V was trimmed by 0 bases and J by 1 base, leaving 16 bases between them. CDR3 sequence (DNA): TGTGCCAGCAGTTACTCGAGTCTCCGACGCGGGTCCTACGAGCAGTACTTC. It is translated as CASSYSSLRRGSYEQYF.